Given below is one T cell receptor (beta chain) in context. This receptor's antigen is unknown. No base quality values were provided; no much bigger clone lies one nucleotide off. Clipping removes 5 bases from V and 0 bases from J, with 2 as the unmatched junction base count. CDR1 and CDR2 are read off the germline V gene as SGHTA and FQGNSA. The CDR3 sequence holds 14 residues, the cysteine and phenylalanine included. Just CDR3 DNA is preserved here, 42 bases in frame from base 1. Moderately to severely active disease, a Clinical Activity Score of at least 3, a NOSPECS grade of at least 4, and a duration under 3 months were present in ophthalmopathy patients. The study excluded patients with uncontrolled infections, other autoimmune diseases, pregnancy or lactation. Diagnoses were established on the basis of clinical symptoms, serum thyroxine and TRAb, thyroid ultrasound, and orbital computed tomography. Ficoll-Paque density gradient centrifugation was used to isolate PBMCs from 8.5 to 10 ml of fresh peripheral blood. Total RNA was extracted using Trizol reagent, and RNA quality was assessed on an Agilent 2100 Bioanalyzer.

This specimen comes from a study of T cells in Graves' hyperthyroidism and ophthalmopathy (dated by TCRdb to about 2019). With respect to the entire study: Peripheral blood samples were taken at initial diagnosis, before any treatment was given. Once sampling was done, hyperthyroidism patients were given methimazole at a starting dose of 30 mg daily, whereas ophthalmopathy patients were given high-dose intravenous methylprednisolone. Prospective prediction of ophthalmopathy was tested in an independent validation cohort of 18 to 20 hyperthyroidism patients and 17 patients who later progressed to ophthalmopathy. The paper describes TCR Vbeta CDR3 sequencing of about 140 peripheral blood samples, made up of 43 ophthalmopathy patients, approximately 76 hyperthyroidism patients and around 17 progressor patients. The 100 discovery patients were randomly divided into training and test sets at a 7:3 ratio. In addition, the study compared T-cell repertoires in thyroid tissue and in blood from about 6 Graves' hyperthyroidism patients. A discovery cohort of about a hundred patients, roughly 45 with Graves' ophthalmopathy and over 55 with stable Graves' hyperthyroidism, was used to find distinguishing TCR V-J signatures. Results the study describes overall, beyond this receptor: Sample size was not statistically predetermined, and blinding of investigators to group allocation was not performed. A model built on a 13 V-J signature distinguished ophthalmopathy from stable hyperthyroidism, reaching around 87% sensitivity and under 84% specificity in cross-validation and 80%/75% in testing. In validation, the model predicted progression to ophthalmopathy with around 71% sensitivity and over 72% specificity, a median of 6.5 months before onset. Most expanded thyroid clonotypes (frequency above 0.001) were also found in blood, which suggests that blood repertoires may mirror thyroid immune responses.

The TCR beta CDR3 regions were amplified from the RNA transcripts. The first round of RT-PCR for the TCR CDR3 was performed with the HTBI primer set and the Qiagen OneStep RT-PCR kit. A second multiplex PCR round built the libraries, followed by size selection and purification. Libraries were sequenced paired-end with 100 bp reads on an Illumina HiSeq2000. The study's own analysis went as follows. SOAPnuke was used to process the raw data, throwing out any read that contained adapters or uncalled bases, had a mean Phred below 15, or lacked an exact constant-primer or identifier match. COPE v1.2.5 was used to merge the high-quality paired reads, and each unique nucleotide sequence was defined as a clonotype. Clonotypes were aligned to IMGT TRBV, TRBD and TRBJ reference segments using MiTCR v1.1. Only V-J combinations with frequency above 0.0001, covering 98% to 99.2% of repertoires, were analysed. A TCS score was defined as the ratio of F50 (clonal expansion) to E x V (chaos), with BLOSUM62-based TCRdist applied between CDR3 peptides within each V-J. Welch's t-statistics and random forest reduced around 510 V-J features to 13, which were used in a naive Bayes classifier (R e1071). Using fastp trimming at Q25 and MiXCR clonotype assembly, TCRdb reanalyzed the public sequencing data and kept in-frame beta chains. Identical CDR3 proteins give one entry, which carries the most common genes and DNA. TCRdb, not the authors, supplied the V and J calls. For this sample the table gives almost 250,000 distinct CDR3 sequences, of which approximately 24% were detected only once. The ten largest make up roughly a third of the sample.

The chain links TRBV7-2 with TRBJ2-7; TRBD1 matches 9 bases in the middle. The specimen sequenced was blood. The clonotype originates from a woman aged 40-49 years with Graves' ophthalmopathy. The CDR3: CASSRTGDSYEQYF. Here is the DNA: TGTGCCAGCAGCAGGACAGGGGACTCCTACGAGCAGTACTTC.